The TCR beta chain described here comes from a study of post-analysis software for immune sequencing data. Points from the study as a whole: When patients were compared with controls, 5 or 6 TRBV segments were more frequent, TRBV5-6, TRBV5-1 and TRBV20-1 among them. Samples prepared in the same batch strongly co-clustered by F measure.

This CDR3 contains 13 residues. Germline CDR1 and CDR2: DFQATT and SNEGSKA (reference sequence). Trimming shortened V by 6 bases and J by 1 base, and 11 bases separated the two germline ends. This clonotype was seen a handful of times. What it binds is unknown. The TCR beta cDNA libraries contained unique molecular identifiers. Once about 0.85 to 11 million T cells were used, some 500,000 cDNA molecules resulted. TCRdb used MiXCR to reprocess the PCR reads, holding one entry per CDR3 protein. Of roughly 600,000 distinct CDR3 sequences in the sample, 44% were seen once. This clonotype was sampled from a girl aged 10-17 years with multiple sclerosis. Source material: blood. The rearrangement links TRBV20-1 to TRBJ2-3; D is unclear. Here the CDR3 DNA reads TGCAGTGCCCTTTTCCTCGGCACAGATACGCAGTATTTT. It encodes CSALFLGTDTQYF.